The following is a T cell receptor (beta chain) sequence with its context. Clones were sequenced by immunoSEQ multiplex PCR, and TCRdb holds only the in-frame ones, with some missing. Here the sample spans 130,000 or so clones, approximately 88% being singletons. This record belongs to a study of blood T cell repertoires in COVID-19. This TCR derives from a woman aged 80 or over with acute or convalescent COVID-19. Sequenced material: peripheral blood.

The CDR3 loop is CASSYSRVNSYEQYF. The CDR3 DNA reads TGTGCCAGCAGTTACTCGAGGGTTAACTCCTACGAGCAGTACTTC. The V call is TRBV6-2 or TRBV6-3, the J call TRBJ2-7; D is possibly TRBD2 (5 bases). This CDR3 contains 15 residues. Between the trimmed V and J ends, which lost 0 bases and 0 bases, there was a span of 9 bases. Germline V lookup: CDR1 MNHEY, CDR2 SVGEGT.